The source of this T cell receptor beta chain is a study of metastatic and nonmetastatic thyroid tumors. Study-wide background: Repertoire comparison spanned blood and tumor or nodule tissue of malignant and benign thyroid patients.

The CDR3 is made up of 14 amino acids. The germline gives CDR1 SNHLY, CDR2 FYNNEI. V was pared by 3 bases and J by 1 base, with 9 bases between. General study findings and limits: Significantly higher TCR beta diversity was reportedly seen in malignant thyroid tumors than benign nodules, in blood and tumor.

In the authors' workflow: Clinicopathological groups of papillary thyroid cancer showed CDR3 differences that were used to build a distant-metastasis classifier. With MiXCR, TCRdb reprocessed the PCR reads. The V and J calls and clone size come from TCRdb's table, not from the authors' own analysis. The table includes about 20,000 clones, 20% to 25% detected once. Every patient underwent thyroid surgery untreated. This clone was recorded many times. Antigen: not known. The V and J genes are TRBV2 and TRBJ1-1, with D perhaps matching TRBD1 (5 bases). The source of this sequence is a female donor with papillary thyroid cancer or a benign thyroid nodule (not recorded which). Some clones in this sample may be carry-over from other donors' samples. Sequences were obtained from tumor tissue. CDR3 sequence: CASSDDRQNTEAFF. In DNA form, the CDR3 reads TGTGCCAGCAGTGATGACAGACAGAACACTGAAGCTTTCTTT.